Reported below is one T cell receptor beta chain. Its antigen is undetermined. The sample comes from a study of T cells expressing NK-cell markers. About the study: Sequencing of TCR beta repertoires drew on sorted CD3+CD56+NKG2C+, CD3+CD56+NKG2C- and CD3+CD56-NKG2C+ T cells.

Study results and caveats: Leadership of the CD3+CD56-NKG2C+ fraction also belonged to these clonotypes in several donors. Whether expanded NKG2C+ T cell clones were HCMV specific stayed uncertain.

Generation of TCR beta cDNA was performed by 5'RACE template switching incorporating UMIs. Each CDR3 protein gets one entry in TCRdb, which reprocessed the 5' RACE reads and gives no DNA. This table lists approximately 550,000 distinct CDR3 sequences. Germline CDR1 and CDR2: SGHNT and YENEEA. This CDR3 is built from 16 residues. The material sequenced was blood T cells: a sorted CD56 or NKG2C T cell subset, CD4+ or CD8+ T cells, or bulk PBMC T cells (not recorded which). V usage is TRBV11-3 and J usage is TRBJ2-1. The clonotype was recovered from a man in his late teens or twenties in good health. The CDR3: CASSLGVGLSYNEQFF.